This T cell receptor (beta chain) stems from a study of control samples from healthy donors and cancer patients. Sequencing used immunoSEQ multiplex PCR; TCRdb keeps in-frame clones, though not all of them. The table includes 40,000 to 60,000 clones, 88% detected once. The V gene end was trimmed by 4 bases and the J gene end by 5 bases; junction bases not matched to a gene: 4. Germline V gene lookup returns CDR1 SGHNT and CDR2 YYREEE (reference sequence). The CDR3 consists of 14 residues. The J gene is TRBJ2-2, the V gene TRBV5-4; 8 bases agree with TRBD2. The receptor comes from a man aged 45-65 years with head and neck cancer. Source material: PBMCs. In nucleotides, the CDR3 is TGTGCCAGCAGCCTGACTAGCGAAACCGGGGAGCTGTTTTTT. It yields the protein CASSLTSETGELFF. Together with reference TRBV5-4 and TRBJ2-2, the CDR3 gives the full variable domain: ETGVTQSPTHLIKTRGQQVTLRCSSQSGHNTVSWYQQALGQGPQFIFQYYREEENGRGNFPPRFSGLQFPNYSSELNVNALELDDSALYLCASSLTSETGELFFGEGSRLTVL.